This T cell receptor (beta chain) came from a study of blood T cells in healthy people across ages. Points on this clonotype: What it binds is not known.

Germline V gives CDR1 LNHNV, CDR2 YYDKDF (reference sequence). CDR3 size: 16 residues. V gave up 0 bases and J gave up 2 bases, with 13 bases separating them. Together with a sample-barcoded 5' primer, a J-beta primer mix was included in a second PCR lasting about 7 to 12 cycles. Via MiXCR, TCRdb re-called the 5' RACE reads, giving one row per CDR3 protein. The sample has 790,000 or so distinct CDR3 sequences, around three fifths seen once. Study-level findings and limits: More naive CD4+ cells and higher diversity were found in long-lived than in aged donors. Roughly linearly, TCR beta diversity per million T cells fell as age increased.

The clonotype was recovered from a man aged 35 to 55 in good health. The chain combines TRBV15 with TRBJ1-1; D is undetermined. The sequencing input was blood. This chain's CDR3 is CATSRESTRQNTEAFF. The CDR3 DNA reads TGTGCCACCAGCAGAGAGTCCACCAGGCAAAACACTGAAGCTTTCTTT. The full variable domain, with the rest looked up from reference TRBV15 and TRBJ1-1, is DAMVIQNPRYQVTQFGKPVTLSCSQTLNHNVMYWYQQKSSQAPKLLFHYYDKDFNNEADTPDNFQSRRPNTSFCFLDIRSPGLGDTAMYLCATSRESTRQNTEAFFGQGTRLTVV.